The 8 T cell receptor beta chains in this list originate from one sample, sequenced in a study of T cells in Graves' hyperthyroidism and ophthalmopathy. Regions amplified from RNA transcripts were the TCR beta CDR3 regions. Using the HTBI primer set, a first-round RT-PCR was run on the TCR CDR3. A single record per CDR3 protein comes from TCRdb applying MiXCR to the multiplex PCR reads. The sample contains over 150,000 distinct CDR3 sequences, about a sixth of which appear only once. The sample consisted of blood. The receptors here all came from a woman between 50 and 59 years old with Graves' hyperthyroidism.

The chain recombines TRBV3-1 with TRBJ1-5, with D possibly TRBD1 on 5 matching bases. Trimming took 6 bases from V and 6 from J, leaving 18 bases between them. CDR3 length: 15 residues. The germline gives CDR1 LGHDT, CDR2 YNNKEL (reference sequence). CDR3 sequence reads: CASSPVPGGIQPQHF. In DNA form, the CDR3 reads TGTGCCAGCAGTCCCGTTCCCGGGGGGATTCAGCCCCAGCATTTT. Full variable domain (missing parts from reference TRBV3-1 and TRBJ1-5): DTAVSQTPKYLVTQMGNDKSIKCEQNLGHDTMYWYKQDSKKFLKIMFSYNNKELIINETVPNRFSPKSPDKAHLNLHINSLELGDSAVYFCASSPVPGGIQPQHFGDGTRLSIL.

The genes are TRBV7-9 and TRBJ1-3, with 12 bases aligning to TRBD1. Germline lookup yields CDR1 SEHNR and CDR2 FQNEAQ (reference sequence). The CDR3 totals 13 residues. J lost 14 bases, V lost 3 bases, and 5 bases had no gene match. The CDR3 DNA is TGTGCCAGCAGCTTCGGGACAGGGGGCGCCTTATATTTT. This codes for CASSFGTGGALYF.

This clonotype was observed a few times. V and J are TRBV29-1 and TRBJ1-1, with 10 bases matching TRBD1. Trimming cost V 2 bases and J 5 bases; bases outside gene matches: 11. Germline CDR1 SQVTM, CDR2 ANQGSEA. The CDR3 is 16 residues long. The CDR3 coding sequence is TGCAGCGTTGAATTATATCGACAGGGGGCGGGTACTGAAGCTTTCTTT. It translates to CSVELYRQGAGTEAFF.

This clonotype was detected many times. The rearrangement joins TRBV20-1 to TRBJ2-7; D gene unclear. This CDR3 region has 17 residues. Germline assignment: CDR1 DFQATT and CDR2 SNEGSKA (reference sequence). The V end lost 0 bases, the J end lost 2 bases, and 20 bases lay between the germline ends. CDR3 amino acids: CSARDGNAGPSAYEQYF. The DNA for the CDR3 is TGCAGTGCTAGAGATGGAAATGCAGGCCCTTCTGCCTACGAGCAGTACTTC.

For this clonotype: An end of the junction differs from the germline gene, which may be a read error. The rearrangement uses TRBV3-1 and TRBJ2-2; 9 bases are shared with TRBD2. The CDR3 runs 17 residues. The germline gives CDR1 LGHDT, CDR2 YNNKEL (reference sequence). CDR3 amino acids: CASSQASGTSSTGELLF. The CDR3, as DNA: TGTGCCAGCAGCCAAGCTTCCGGGACTAGCAGCACCGGGGAGCTGCTTTTT.

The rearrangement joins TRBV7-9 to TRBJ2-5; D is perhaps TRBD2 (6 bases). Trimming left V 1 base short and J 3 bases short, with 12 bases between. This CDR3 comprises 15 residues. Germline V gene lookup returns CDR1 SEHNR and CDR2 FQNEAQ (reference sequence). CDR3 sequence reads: CASSLGTGGEETQYF. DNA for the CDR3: TGTGCCAGCAGCTTAGGCACAGGCGGGGAAGAGACCCAGTACTTC.

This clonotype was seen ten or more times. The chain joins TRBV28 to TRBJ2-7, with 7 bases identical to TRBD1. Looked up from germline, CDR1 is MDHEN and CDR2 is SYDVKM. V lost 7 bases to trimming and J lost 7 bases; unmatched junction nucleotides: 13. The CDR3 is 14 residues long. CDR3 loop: CASNLSGQRWEQYF. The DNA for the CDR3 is TGTGCCAGCAACCTCTCGGGACAGAGGTGGGAGCAGTACTTC.

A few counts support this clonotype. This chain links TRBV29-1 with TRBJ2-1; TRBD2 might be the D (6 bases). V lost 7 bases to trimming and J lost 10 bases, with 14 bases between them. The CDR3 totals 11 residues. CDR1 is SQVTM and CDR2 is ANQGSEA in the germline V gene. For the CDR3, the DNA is TGCAGCGCCCCCGGGACTCGGGAGCAGTTCTTC. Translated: CSAPGTREQFF.